The entry that follows covers one T cell receptor (beta chain) sequence. Its specificity is not known. The sample originates from a study of a mutant IDH1 vaccine in newly diagnosed glioma. Time point indicated: week 11, during vaccination. Each dose delivered 300 ug of mutant IDH1 20-mer peptide subcutaneously with imiquimod. The V and J ends lost 4 bases and 3 bases respectively, with 10 bases between them. The CDR3 is 14 residues long. Germline V gives CDR1 MNHEY, CDR2 SVGAGI. Sequencing was performed with immunoSEQ multiplex PCR; in TCRdb, only in-frame clones are kept and a portion is missing. Of 120,000 or so clones in the sample, around four fifths were seen once.

The source of this sequence is a man aged 35-49 years with glioma. The chain employs TRBV6-5 and TRBJ1-5; a possible D gene is TRBD1 (5 bases). Sequencing used PBMCs, obtained from a glioma patient whose treatment included an IDH1 peptide vaccine. The CDR3 loop is CASSLNGHNQPQHF. CDR3 nucleotide sequence: TGTGCCAGCAGTTTGAATGGACACAATCAGCCCCAGCATTTT.